This TCR beta chain was found in a study of T-cell memory formation after mild COVID-19 (dated by TCRdb to the early 2020s). Regarding the complete study: TCR sequence clusters from the two donors were found to be largely donor specific. T-cell clones expanding and contracting after mild COVID-19 in a couple of donors were tracked by longitudinal TCRalpha and TCRbeta repertoire sequencing. The cohort comprised two young, previously healthy adult volunteers, one female and one male. Summary of the overall study and its limitations: Only a couple of mild cases were covered by the study, and larger cohorts that include severe cases with pre-infection samples were considered necessary. Contracting CD4+ clones appeared mostly in the CM and EM memory subsets, whereas CD8+ clones were enriched in EMRA. Some responding clones were detected in pre-infection memory, which suggested that pre-existing cross-reactive memory T cells had joined the SARS-CoV-2 response. SARS-CoV-2 specificity was not confirmed for the second-wave clones peaking on day 37. Balanced CD4/CD8 phenotypes were observed for clones contracting from day 15 to 85, whereas a bias towards CD4+ was observed for a second wave of clones expanding from day 15 to 37.

These reads were obtained on an Illumina NovaSeq 6000. TCRalpha and TCRbeta cDNA libraries were built by 5'RACE with constant-segment primers, adding sample barcodes and unique molecular identifiers. RNA was extracted from every sample with Trizol reagent. Libraries were amplified in two PCR steps, with a second sample barcode and Illumina TruSeq adapters added in the second step. Sequencing of the libraries was done on an Illumina NovaSeq, producing 2 x 150 bp paired-end reads. Concerning the study's data processing: Reads were demultiplexed and collapsed into UMI-guided consensus sequences with migec v1.2.7. Using mixcr v2.1.11, UMI consensuses were aligned to TRA and TRB V and J templates and then assembled into clonotypes. A clonotype was counted as expanded or contracted only if both edgeR and NoisET called the change significant, with noise models trained on biological replicates. For edgeR calls, the thresholds were a false discovery rate-adjusted p below 0.01 and a log2 fold-change of 1. PCA with hierarchical clustering of max-normalized trajectories of the 1000 most abundant clonotypes was used as exploratory dynamics analysis. Each responding clone was given a CD4 or CD8 phenotype based on the CD4+ and CD8+ repertoires, which had been sequenced separately. TCRdb passed the public sequencing reads through fastp at Q25 and MiXCR, retaining productive beta sequences. Rows merge per CDR3 protein into single entries with the most common DNA and genes. None of the V and J calls come from the authors' own analysis; TCRdb made them. The sample includes 470,000 or so distinct CDR3 sequences, with around 27% observed a single time. The ten largest clonotypes hold around an eighth of the sample.

There are many counts of this clonotype. The antigen this receptor binds is unknown. It has no much larger one-base neighbor in the sample; base qualities were not kept. The V end loses 1 base and the J end loses 3 bases, and a stretch of 11 bases separates them. The germline V gene (reference sequence) sets CDR1 to SGHKS and CDR2 to YYEKEE. Counted from cysteine to phenylalanine, this CDR3 has 15 amino acids. The read is trimmed to its CDR3 DNA, 45 bases read in frame from base 1. PBMCs were isolated by Ficoll-Paque density gradient centrifugation. This receptor was obtained from an adult woman who had mild COVID-19 (a few samples of this study predate the infection). The sample titles of this study are shuffled in the database, so cell type and time point are left out; the donor was told from shared clones. Source material: PBMCs or a T cell subset sorted from them (not recorded which). The rearranged chain carries TRBV5-5 and TRBJ1-5; TRBD1 might be the D gene, on 6 matching bases. The CDR3 amino acid sequence is: CASSLLGHFNQPQHF. Here is the DNA: TGTGCCAGCAGCTTGTTGGGACACTTCAATCAGCCCCAGCATTTT.